The 25 T cell receptor beta chains below all came from one sample that was sequenced in a study of shared clonotypes between healthy human individuals. Repertoires were generated with immunoSEQ multiplex PCR, while TCRdb's copy carries only in-frame clones and drops some. The sample contains 500,000 or so clones, roughly 95% of which appear only once. The sample comprised naive CD4+ T cells sorted from blood. Subset indicated: CD45RA+ positively selected. The source of these receptors is a woman aged 25 to 39 in good health.

The chain has TRBV4-1 and TRBJ1-1; D call uncertain. The V end was cut by 1 base, the J end by 0 bases, with 9 bases between. The CDR3 loop spans 15 amino acids. Germline V gene lookup returns CDR1 MGHRA and CDR2 YSYEKL. The DNA of the CDR3 is TGCGCCAGCAGCCAAGTACTGGTGATGAACACTGAAGCTTTCTTT. This translates into CASSQVLVMNTEAFF.

The V gene is TRBV6-5, the J gene TRBJ2-1; D possibly corresponds to TRBD2 (6 bases). The CDR3 runs 15 residues. V lost 7 bases, J lost 3 bases, and 16 bases lay in between. Germline V gene lookup returns CDR1 MNHEY and CDR2 SVGAGI. CDR3 bases: TGTGCCAGCACCATGGACTTGGGGGGCTACAATGAGCAGTTCTTC. Encoded protein: CASTMDLGGYNEQFF.

In the case of this clone: Other nucleotide sequences from this sample produce the same CDR3. The rearrangement links TRBV10-3 to TRBJ1-1; tentative D call: TRBD1 (5 bases). Germline V lookup: CDR1 ENHRY, CDR2 SYGVKD. Trimming took off 6 bases at V and 1 base at J, with 9 bases between the two ends. The CDR3 sequence is 13 residues long. The CDR3 here is CAIRGTGNTEAFF. The CDR3 DNA sequence: TGTGCCATCAGGGGGACCGGGAACACTGAAGCTTTCTTT.

The V and J genes are TRBV7-8 and TRBJ2-1; 7 bases align to TRBD2. Per the germline V gene, CDR1 is SGHVS and CDR2 is FQNEAQ. The V gene end was trimmed by 1 base and the J gene end by 3 bases; junction bases not matched to a gene: 6. This CDR3 has 16 residues. The CDR3 sequence is CASSLVGGSVYNEQFF. DNA for the CDR3: TGTGCCAGCAGCTTAGTTGGCGGGAGCGTCTACAATGAGCAGTTCTTC.

J is TRBJ2-5 and V is TRBV5-1, with TRBD2 matching 11 bases. Germline V lookup: CDR1 SGHRS, CDR2 YFSETQ. This CDR3 contains 15 residues. Trimming took 5 bases from V and 3 from J; bases not matched to a gene: 6. In DNA, the CDR3 is TGCGCCAGCAGTTTTTTAGCGGGAGGGGAAGAGACCCAGTACTTC. It yields the protein CASSFLAGGEETQYF.

The gene calls are TRBV28 and TRBJ1-2; 10 bases map to TRBD1. Germline V gives CDR1 MDHEN, CDR2 SYDVKM. V lost 4 bases, J lost 4 bases, and 6 bases stayed unmatched. This CDR3 contains 15 residues. CDR3: CASSSGQGVFYGYTF. The CDR3 DNA follows: TGTGCCAGCAGTTCCGGACAGGGGGTTTTCTATGGCTACACCTTC.

This clone was observed once. The chain recombines TRBV28 with TRBJ2-2; 10 bases map to TRBD2. CDR3 length: 22 amino acids. Losses at the gene ends were 4 bases for V and 2 bases for J; bases not matched to a gene: 22. Per the germline V gene, CDR1 is MDHEN and CDR2 is SYDVKM. For the CDR3, the DNA is TGTGCCAGCAGTTCACGTTCGTTTTCTGGGCTAGCGGGAGAAGGTAACACCGGGGAGCTGTTTTTT. Protein sequence: CASSSRSFSGLAGEGNTGELFF.

The rearrangement uses TRBV28 and TRBJ1-1, with a tentative D call TRBD1 (5 bases). V lost 6 bases and J 1 base, leaving 24 bases between the germline ends. The CDR3 has 18 residues. Germline CDR1 is MDHEN and CDR2 is SYDVKM. The CDR3 here is CASSGTWGRAEGNTEAFF. The CDR3 DNA reads TGTGCCAGCAGCGGGACCTGGGGGAGGGCGGAGGGGAACACTGAAGCTTTCTTT. The variable domain in full, with the rest retrieved from reference TRBV28 and TRBJ1-1, is DVKVTQSSRYLVKRTGEKVFLECVQDMDHENMFWYRQDPGLGLRLIYFSYDVKMKEKGDIPEGYSVSREKKERFSLILESASTNQTSMYLCASSGTWGRAEGNTEAFFGQGTRLTVV.

In this sample, this clone turned up once. This chain connects TRBV7-9 to TRBJ1-1; D perhaps matches TRBD1 (5 bases). The CDR3 covers 15 residues. Germline V gene data show CDR1 as SEHNR and CDR2 as FQNEAQ (reference sequence). V was cut by 1 base and J by 1 base, with 10 bases left in between. CDR3: CASSLGGQGNTEAFF. The CDR3 DNA sequence: TGTGCCAGCAGCTTAGGAGGGCAGGGGAACACTGAAGCTTTCTTT.

This sequence joins TRBV28 and TRBJ1-5, with TRBD1 as a possible D gene (6 bases). Germline V gene sequence: CDR1 MDHEN, CDR2 SYDVKM. The CDR3 runs 17 residues. The ends were cut back, 6 bases at V and 7 bases at J, with 25 bases in the middle. Written as DNA, the CDR3 is TGTGCCAGCAGCCTGTGGGAGGGGGAAGAATGGAGGCAGCCCCAGCATTTT. This sequence encodes CASSLWEGEEWRQPQHF.

The chain has TRBV18 and TRBJ1-4, with 7 bases fitting TRBD1. The CDR3 runs to 15 residues. J lost 2 bases, V lost 6 bases, and 6 bases had no gene match. Germline V gene lookup returns CDR1 KGHSH and CDR2 LQKENI. The CDR3 here is CASSDQQGTNEKLFF. The CDR3 DNA follows: TGTGCCAGCTCGGACCAACAGGGGACTAATGAAAAACTGTTTTTT.

The V call is TRBV28, the J call TRBJ1-5; D possibly corresponds to TRBD1 (5 bases). The germline V gene has CDR1 MDHEN and CDR2 SYDVKM. The CDR3 contains 17 residues. V was pared by 1 base and J by 1 base, with 14 bases between. The CDR3: CASSLSGLGGSNQPQHF. The CDR3 nucleotides are TGTGCCAGCAGTTTATCAGGGCTCGGGGGAAGCAATCAGCCCCAGCATTTT.

The sample holds one count of this clone. The chain uses TRBV10-2 and TRBJ2-5, with unresolved D. Trimming removed 8 bases at V and 1 base at J, with 8 bases between. CDR3 size: 12 residues. Germline CDR1 WSHSY, CDR2 SAAADI. CDR3 DNA sequence: TGCGCCAGCGGGGTACTCCAAGAGACCCAGTACTTC. Amino acids: CASGVLQETQYF.

J is TRBJ1-2 and V is TRBV27, with a tentative D call TRBD1 (6 bases). V was shortened by 4 bases and J by 8 bases, with 17 bases between the two germline ends. Germline V gene lookup returns CDR1 MNHEY and CDR2 SMNVEV (reference sequence). This CDR3 is built from 14 residues. CDR3 region: CASSSITGRRGYTF. CDR3 nucleotide sequence: TGTGCCAGCAGTTCGATAACAGGGAGAAGGGGCTACACCTTC.

The chain is built from TRBV28 and TRBJ1-6; D is uncertain. Germline V gene sequence: CDR1 MDHEN, CDR2 SYDVKM. There are 14 residues in the CDR3. Trimming shortened V by 6 bases and J by 0 bases, and 6 bases separated the two germline ends. CDR3 residues: CASRWSSYNSPLHF. The CDR3 nucleotides read TGTGCCAGCAGGTGGAGCTCCTATAATTCACCCCTCCACTTT. Supplemented by reference TRBV28 and TRBJ1-6, the full variable domain reads DVKVTQSSRYLVKRTGEKVFLECVQDMDHENMFWYRQDPGLGLRLIYFSYDVKMKEKGDIPEGYSVSREKKERFSLILESASTNQTSMYLCASRWSSYNSPLHFGNGTRLTVT.

The CDR3 DNA reads as TGTGCCGTAAGCAGGGGGATGAACACTGAAGCTTTCTTT. Its translation is CAVSRGMNTEAFF. The chain recombines TRBV10-3 with TRBJ1-1, with 7 nucleotides matching TRBD1. CDR3 size: 13 residues. Germline V lookup: CDR1 ENHRY, CDR2 SYGVKD. V lost 11 bases and J lost 0; bases outside the gene matches: 6.

Written as DNA, the CDR3 is TGTGCCAGCAGCTACCCGGGCGCGTCCTCGTTCGAGCAGTACTTC. Protein: CASSYPGASSFEQYF. The rearrangement joins TRBV5-4 to TRBJ2-7; D ambiguous. Germline V CDR1 and CDR2: SGHNT, YYREEE (reference sequence). CDR3 length: 15 amino acids. Deletions cut 3 bases from V and 6 bases from J, with 19 bases between.

The rearrangement links TRBV28 to TRBJ1-6, with D possibly matching TRBD1 (6 bases). V was shortened by 2 bases and J by 13 bases, with 18 bases between the two germline ends. This CDR3 spans 15 amino acids. Germline loops: CDR1 MDHEN, CDR2 SYDVKM. The CDR3 here is CASSLPGQGLPPLHF. CDR3 nucleotide sequence: TGTGCCAGCAGTTTACCAGGTCAGGGGCTTCCTCCCCTCCACTTT.

This chain connects TRBV4-1 to TRBJ2-4; 8 nucleotides agree with TRBD2. After removal of 3 bases from V and 1 base from J, the junction contained 11 bases not matched to a gene. Germline V gene data show CDR1 as MGHRA and CDR2 as YSYEKL. The CDR3 spans 18 residues. For the CDR3, the DNA is TGCGCCAGCAGCCAGGGGGCCCAAGCGGGAGTTGCCAAAAACATTCAGTACTTC. It translates to CASSQGAQAGVAKNIQYF.

This clone was observed a single time. This chain links TRBV6-6 with TRBJ1-1; weak D call: TRBD1 (5 bases). Germline-derived CDR1 and CDR2 are MNHNY and SVGAGI (reference sequence). Trimming shortened V by 0 bases and J by 1 base, and 9 bases separated the two germline ends. The CDR3 runs 15 residues. The CDR3 nucleotides are TGTGCCAGCAGTTACTCAGACAGAAGGAACACTGAAGCTTTCTTT. Amino acids: CASSYSDRRNTEAFF.

The J gene is TRBJ1-3, the V gene TRBV6-5; D is undetermined. The V gene's germline CDR1 is MNHEY and CDR2 SVGAGI. This CDR3 comprises 15 residues. Trimming removed 6 bases from V and 0 bases from J, with 12 bases in between. This CDR3 reads CASRYLTDSGNTIYF. In DNA, the CDR3 is TGTGCCAGCAGGTACCTCACAGACTCTGGAAACACCATATATTTT.

The chain couples TRBV19 to TRBJ2-2, with 8 nucleotides matching TRBD1. The germline CDR1 and CDR2 sequences are LNHDA and SQIVND (reference sequence). The CDR3 runs 18 residues. V was pared by 3 bases and J by 1 base, with 10 bases of the junction left unmatched. The CDR3 is CASSMWQGAFENTGELFF. DNA of the CDR3: TGTGCCAGTAGTATGTGGCAGGGGGCTTTCGAGAACACCGGGGAGCTGTTTTTT.

This chain links TRBV6-1 with TRBJ2-6, with D hard to call. Germline loops: CDR1 MNHNS, CDR2 SASEGT. This CDR3 contains 16 residues. V was shortened by 1 base and J by 0 bases, with 7 bases between the two germline ends. The CDR3 protein is CASSEDGSSGANVLTF. DNA of the CDR3: TGTGCCAGCAGTGAAGACGGCAGCTCTGGGGCCAACGTCCTGACTTTC.

The rearrangement links TRBV7-9 to TRBJ2-1; 7 nucleotides agree with TRBD1. CDR3 size: 12 residues. In germline, CDR1 is SEHNR, CDR2 FQNEAQ (reference sequence). V was pared by 5 bases and J by 10 bases, with 5 bases of the junction left unmatched. The CDR3 DNA follows: TGTGCCAGCAGCCTCGACAGGGTGGAGCAGTTCTTC. Translation: CASSLDRVEQFF.

This clone is a singleton in its sample. The rearrangement links TRBV7-9 to TRBJ2-5; TRBD1 matches 7 bases. CDR1 and CDR2 (germline): SEHNR, FQNEAQ (reference sequence). The CDR3 runs to 14 residues. Trimming at V came to 4 bases and at J to 5 bases, leaving 7 bases not matched to a gene. CDR3 loop: CASSSRQGVETQYF. CDR3 sequence (DNA): TGTGCCAGCAGCTCTCGACAGGGTGTGGAGACCCAGTACTTC.